Only a few counts were recorded for the clone carrying this T cell receptor (delta chain). Sequence at one end of the junction differs from germline and may be a read error. The CDR3 is 16 amino acids. Germline CDR1 is GEAIGNYY and CDR2 is EKD. This sample is part of a study of gamma-delta chains in newborns, infants, children. Study as a whole: Polyclonal expansion of innate γδ T cells after birth follows microbial exposure.

TCRdb re-called the reads through CATT. The sample lists about 3,400 delta-chain clones, 0.3% occurring once. V usage is TRDV2 and J usage is TRDJ2, with TRDD3 matching 7 bases. Source material: blood. This TCR derives from a child who was a newborn, infant or young child, either healthy, febrile or measles-vaccinated (not recorded which). The CDR3 coding sequence is TGTGCCTGTGACACCGGGGGATCCGCTTTGACAGCCCAACACTTCTTT. Protein product: CACDTGGSALTAQHFF.